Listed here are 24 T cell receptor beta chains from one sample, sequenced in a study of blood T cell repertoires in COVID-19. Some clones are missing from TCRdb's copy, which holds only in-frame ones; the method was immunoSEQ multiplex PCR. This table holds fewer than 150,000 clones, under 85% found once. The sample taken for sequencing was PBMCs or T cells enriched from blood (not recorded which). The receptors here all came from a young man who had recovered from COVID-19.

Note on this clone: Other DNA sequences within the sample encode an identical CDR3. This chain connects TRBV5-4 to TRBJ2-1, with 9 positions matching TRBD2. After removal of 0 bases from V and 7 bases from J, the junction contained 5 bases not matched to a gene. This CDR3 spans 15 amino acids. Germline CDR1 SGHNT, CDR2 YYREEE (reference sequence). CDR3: CASSLGAGGGNEQFF. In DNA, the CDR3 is TGTGCCAGCAGCTTGGGGGCGGGAGGGGGAAATGAGCAGTTCTTC.

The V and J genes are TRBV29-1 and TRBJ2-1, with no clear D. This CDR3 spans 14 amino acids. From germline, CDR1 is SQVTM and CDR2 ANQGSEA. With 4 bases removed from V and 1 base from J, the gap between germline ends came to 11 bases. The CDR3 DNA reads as TGCAGCGTTGGGGCTATCCTGTCCTACAATGAGCAGTTCTTC. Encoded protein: CSVGAILSYNEQFF.

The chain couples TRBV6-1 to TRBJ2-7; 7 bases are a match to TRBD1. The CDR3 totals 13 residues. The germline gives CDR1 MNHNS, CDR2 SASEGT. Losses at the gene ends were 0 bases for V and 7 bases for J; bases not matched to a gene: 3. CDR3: CASSEALRGEQYV. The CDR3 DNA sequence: TGTGCCAGCAGTGAAGCCCTCAGGGGGGAGCAGTACGTC.

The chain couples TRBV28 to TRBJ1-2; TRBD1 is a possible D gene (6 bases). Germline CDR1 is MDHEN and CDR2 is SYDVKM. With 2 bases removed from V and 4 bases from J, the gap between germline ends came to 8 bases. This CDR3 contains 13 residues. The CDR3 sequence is CASSLGQFYGYTF. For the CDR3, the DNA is TGTGCCAGCAGTTTAGGACAGTTCTATGGCTACACCTTC.

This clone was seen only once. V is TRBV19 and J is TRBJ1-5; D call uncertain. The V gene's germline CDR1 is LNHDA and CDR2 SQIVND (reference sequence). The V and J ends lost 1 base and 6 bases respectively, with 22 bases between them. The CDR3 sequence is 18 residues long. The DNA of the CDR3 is TGTGCCAGTAGTATAGGTTTCGACACGAATGGTAACACTCAGCCCCAGCATTTT. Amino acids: CASSIGFDTNGNTQPQHF.

As DNA, the CDR3 is TGTGCCAGCAGCTTAGTAGCGGGGGTGCACTATCCAGATACGCAGTATTTT. Translated, it gives CASSLVAGVHYPDTQYF. V is TRBV7-2 and J is TRBJ2-3; TRBD2 matches 9 bases. Germline CDR1 and CDR2: SGHTA and FQGNSA. The V gene end was trimmed by 1 base and the J gene end by 4 bases; junction bases not matched to a gene: 9. This CDR3 contains 17 residues.

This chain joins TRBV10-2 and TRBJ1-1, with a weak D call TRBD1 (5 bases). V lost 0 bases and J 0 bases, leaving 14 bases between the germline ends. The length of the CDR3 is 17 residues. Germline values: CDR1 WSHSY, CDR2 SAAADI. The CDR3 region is CASSESEMGTLNTEAFF. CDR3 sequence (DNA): TGCGCCAGCAGTGAGTCGGAGATGGGGACTTTGAACACTGAAGCTTTCTTT.

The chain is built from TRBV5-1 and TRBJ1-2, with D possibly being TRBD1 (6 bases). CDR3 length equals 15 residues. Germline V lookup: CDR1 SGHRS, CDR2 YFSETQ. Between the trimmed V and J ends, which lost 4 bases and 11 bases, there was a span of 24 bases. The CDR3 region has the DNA TGCGCCAGCAGCCCCTCACAGGGCAGGGCCACGGGGTACACCTTC. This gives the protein CASSPSQGRATGYTF.

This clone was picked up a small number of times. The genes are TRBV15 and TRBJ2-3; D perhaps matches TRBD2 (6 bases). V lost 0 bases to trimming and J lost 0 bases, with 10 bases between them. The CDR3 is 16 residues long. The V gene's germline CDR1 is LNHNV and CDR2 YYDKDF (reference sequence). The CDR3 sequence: CATSRDWSGSTDTQYF. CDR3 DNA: TGTGCCACCAGCAGAGATTGGAGCGGGAGCACAGATACGCAGTATTTT.

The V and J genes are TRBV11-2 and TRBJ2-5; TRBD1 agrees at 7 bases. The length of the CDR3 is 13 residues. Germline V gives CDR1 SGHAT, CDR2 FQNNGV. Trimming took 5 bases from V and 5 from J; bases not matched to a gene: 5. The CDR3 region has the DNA TGTGCCAGCAGCACAGGGGTGTGGGAGACCCAGTACTTC. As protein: CASSTGVWETQYF.

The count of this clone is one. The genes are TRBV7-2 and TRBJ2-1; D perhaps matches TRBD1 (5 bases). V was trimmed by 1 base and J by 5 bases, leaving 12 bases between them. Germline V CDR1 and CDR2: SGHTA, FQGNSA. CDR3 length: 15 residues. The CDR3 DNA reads TGTGCCAGCAGCTTAGTGGCAGGGCTCAACAATGAGCAGTTCTTC. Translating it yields CASSLVAGLNNEQFF.

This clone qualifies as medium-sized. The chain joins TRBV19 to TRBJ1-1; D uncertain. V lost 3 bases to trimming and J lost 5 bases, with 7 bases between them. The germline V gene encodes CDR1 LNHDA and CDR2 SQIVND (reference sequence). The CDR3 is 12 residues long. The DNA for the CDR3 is TGTGCCAGTAGTATTAGAGGGACTGAAGCTTTCTTT. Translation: CASSIRGTEAFF.

The CDR3 coding sequence is TGTGCCAGTAAGGATTCAGGACAGGGGACTTGGGGTAGAAATCAGCCCCAGCATTTT. Translating gives CASKDSGQGTWGRNQPQHF. The gene calls are TRBV19 and TRBJ1-5; TRBD1 agrees at 9 bases. The junction had 20 bases not matched to a gene; V was cut back by 7 bases and J by 4 bases. The CDR3 length is 19 residues. Germline loops: CDR1 LNHDA, CDR2 SQIVND (reference sequence).

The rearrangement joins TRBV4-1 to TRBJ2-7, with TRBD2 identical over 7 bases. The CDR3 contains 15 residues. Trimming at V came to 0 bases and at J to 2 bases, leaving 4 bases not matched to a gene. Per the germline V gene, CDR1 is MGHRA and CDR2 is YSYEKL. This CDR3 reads CASSQEASGPYEQYF. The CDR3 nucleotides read TGCGCCAGCAGCCAAGAGGCTAGCGGCCCCTACGAGCAGTACTTC.

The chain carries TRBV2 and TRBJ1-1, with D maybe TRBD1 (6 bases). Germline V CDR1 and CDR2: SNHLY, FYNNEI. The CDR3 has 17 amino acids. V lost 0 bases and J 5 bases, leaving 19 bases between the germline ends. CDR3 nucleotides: TGTGCCAGCAGTGAAGCGCGGCAGGGGAATTTGAGAACTGAAGCTTTCTTT. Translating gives CASSEARQGNLRTEAFF.

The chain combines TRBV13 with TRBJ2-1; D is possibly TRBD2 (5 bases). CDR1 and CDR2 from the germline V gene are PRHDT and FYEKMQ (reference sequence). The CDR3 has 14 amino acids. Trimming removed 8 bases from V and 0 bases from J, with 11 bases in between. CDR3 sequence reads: CASSPGDSYNEQFF. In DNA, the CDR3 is TGTGCCAGCTCTCCCGGGGACTCCTACAATGAGCAGTTCTTC.

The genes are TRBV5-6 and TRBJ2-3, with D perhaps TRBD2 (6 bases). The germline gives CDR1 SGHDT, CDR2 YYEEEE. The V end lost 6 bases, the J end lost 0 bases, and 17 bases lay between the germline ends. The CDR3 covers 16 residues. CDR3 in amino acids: CASTLDGGSSTDTQYF. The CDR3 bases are TGTGCCAGCACCCTAGACGGGGGTTCGAGCACAGATACGCAGTATTTT.

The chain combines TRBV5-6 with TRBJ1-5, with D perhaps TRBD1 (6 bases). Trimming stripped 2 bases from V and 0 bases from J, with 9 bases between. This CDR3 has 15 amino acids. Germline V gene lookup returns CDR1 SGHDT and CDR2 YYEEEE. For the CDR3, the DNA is TGTGCCAGCAGCTTTTGGACAGTTAGCAATCAGCCCCAGCATTTT. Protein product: CASSFWTVSNQPQHF.

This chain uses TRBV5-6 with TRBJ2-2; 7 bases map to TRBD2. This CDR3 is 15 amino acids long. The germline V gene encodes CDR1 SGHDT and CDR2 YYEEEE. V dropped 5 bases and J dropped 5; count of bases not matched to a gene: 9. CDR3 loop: CASRPRDYLTGELFF. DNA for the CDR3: TGTGCCAGCAGACCCCGGGACTATTTGACCGGGGAGCTGTTTTTT.

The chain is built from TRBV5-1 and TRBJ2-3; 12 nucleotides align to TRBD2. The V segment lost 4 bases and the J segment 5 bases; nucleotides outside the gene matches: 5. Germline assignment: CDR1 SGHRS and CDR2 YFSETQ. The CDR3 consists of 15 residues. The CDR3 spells CASSLLAGGLDTQYF. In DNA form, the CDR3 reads TGCGCCAGCAGCCTACTAGCGGGGGGTCTAGATACGCAGTATTTT.

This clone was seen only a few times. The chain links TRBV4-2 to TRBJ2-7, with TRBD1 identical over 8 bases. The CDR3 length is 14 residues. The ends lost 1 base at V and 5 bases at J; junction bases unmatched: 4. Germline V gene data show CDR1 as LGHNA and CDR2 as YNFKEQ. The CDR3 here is CASSQGGQGHEQYF. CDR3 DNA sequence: TGTGCCAGCAGCCAAGGAGGACAGGGACACGAGCAGTACTTC.

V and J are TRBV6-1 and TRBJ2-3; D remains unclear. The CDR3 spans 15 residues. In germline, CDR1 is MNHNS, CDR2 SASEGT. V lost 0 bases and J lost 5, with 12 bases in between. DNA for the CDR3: TGTGCCAGCAGTGAAGCGCGCCGAGCGATAGATACGCAGTATTTT. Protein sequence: CASSEARRAIDTQYF.

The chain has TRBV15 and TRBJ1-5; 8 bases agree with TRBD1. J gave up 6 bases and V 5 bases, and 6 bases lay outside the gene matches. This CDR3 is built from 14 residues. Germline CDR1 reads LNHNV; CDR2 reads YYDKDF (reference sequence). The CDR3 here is CATSSRQGSQPQHF. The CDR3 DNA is TGTGCCACCAGCTCACGACAGGGGTCTCAGCCCCAGCATTTT. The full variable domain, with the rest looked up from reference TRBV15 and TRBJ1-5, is DAMVIQNPRYQVTQFGKPVTLSCSQTLNHNVMYWYQQKSSQAPKLLFHYYDKDFNNEADTPDNFQSRRPNTSFCFLDIRSPGLGDTAMYLCATSSRQGSQPQHFGDGTRLSIL.

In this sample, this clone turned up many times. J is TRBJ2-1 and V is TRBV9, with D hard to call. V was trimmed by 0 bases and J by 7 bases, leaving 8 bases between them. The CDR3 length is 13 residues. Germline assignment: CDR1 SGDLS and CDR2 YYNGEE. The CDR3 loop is CASSVVAGNEQFF. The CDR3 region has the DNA TGTGCCAGCAGCGTAGTAGCCGGGAATGAGCAGTTCTTC. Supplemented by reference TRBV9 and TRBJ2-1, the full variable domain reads DSGVTQTPKHLITATGQRVTLRCSPRSGDLSVYWYQQSLDQGLQFLIQYYNGEERAKGNILERFSAQQFPDLHSELNLSSLELGDSALYFCASSVVAGNEQFFGPGTRLTVL.